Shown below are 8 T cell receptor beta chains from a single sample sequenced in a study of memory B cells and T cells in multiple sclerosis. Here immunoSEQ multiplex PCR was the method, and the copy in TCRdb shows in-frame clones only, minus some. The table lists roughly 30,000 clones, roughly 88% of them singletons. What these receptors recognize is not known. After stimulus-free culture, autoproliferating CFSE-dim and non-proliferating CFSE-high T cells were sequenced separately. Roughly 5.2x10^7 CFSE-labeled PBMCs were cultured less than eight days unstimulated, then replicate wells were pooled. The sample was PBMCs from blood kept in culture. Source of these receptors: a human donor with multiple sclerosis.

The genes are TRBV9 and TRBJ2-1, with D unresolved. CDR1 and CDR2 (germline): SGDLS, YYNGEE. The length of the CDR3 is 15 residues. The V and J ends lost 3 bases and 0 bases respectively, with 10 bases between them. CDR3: CASSGPSSSYNEQFF. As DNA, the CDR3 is TGTGCCAGCAGCGGACCCAGTAGCTCCTACAATGAGCAGTTCTTC.

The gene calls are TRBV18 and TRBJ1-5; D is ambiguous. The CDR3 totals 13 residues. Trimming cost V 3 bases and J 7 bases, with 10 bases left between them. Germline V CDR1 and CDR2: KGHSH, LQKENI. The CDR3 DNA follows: TGTGCCAGCTCACCCGACCGTCAGCAGCCCCAGCATTTT. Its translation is CASSPDRQQPQHF.

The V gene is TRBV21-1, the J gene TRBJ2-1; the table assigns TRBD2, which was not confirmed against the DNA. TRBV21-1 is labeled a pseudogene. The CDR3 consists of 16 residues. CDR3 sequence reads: CASSPRVEIPYNEQFF. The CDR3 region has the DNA TGTGCCAGCAGCCCTAGAGTCGAAATTCCCTACAATGAGCAGTTCTTC.

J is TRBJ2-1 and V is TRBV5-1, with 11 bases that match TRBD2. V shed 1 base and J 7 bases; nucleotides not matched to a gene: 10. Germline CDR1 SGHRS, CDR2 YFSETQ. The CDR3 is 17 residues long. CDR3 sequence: CASSLTSGSIVVNEQFF. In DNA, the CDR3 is TGCGCCAGCAGCTTGACTAGCGGGAGTATAGTAGTTAATGAGCAGTTCTTC.

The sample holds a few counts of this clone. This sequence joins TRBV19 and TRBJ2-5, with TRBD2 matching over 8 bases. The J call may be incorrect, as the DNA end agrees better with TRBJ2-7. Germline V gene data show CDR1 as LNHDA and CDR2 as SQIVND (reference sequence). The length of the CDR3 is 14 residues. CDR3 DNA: TGTGCCAGTAGTATGAGCGGGAGTGGATACGAGCAGTACTTC. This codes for CASSMSGSGYEQYF.

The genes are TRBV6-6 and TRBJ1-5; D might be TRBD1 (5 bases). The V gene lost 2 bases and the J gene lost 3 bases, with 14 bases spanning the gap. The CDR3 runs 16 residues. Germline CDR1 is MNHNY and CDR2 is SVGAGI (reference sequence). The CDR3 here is CASSYQGVGNNQPQHF. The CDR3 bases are TGTGCCAGCAGTTACCAAGGGGTAGGTAACAATCAGCCCCAGCATTTT.

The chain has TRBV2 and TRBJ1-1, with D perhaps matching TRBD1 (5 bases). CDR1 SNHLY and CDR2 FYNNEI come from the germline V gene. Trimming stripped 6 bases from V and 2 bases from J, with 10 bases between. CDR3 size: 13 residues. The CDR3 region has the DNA TGTGCCAGCAGAAGAACAGGAAACACTGAAGCTTTCTTT. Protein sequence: CASRRTGNTEAFF.

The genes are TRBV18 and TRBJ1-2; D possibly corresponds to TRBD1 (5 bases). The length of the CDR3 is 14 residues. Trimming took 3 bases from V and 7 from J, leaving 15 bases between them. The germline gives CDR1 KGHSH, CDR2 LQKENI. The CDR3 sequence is CASSPRDGRRGYTF. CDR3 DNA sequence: TGTGCCAGCTCACCGCGGGACGGTCGTCGTGGCTACACCTTC.